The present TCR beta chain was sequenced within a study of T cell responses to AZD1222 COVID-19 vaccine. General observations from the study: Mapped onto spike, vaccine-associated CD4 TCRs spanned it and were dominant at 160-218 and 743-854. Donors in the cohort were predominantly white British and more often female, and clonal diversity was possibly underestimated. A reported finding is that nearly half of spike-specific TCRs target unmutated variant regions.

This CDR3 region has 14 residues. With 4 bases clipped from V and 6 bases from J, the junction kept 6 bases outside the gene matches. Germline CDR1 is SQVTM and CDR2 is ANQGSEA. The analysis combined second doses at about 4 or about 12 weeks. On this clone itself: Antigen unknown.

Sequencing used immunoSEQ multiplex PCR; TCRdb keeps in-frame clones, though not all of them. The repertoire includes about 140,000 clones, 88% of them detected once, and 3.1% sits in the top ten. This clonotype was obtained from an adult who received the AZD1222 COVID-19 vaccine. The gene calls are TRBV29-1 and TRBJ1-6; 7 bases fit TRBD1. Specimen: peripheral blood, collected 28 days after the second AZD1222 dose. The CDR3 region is CSVAAGGSNSPLHF. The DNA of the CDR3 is TGCAGCGTTGCGGCAGGGGGATCTAATTCACCCCTCCACTTT.